Sequencing of this T cell receptor (beta chain) was carried out in a study of cytomegalovirus exposure and HLA in healthy donors (dated by TCRdb to the late 2010s). In the study overall: According to an earlier analysis of 587 of the donors, about 170 million T cells yielded roughly 110 million unique TCR beta sequences and roughly 280 Gb of sequence data. The aim of the study was to test whether cataloging public T cell receptors could identify signatures of past pathogen exposure. Among some 410 genotyped donors of the cohort, an average of around 240,000 unique TCR beta nucleotide sequences were sequenced per donor, 15% to 20% of them non-productive. In a later analysis, previously published TCR beta repertoires from 666 donors were re-analyzed and high-resolution HLA genotyping was added so that TCR occurrence patterns could be studied. Because of strong linkage in the cohort, roughly five DR-DQ haplotypes were treated as single units for association and clustering. To predict cytomegalovirus infection status, the study brought together high-throughput TCR immunosequencing, statistical association of individual TCRs with disease status, and machine learning. Every discovery cohort repertoire had been produced on one sequencing platform. Donor age, sex, ethnicity and CMV serostatus were collected together with the repertoire data. Of the 300 to 500 genotyped donors, roughly 80% were placed in the genetic ancestry cluster associated with self-reported Caucasian donors. About 280 gigabases of sequencing data and 91 million or so unique TCR sequences made up an early release that covered 500 to 700 HLA-typed donors. Rather than drawing on any new phenotypic data, the later analysis identified candidate immune exposures from TCR beta sequences and the way those sequences occurred across donors. An earlier analysis of 587 of the donors used high-throughput TCR beta sequencing to judge whether each TCR beta V gene segment behaved as functional or pseudogenic. The study profiled the T cell repertoires of hundreds of subjects by immunosequencing and related them to cytomegalovirus serostatus. A later genetic analysis used genome-wide SNP genotypes for 398 of the 666 donors, treating that subset as a discovery cohort. Class I and class II HLA loci were covered by the typing at four-digit resolution. Typing coverage differed by locus: A, B, C, DRB1 and DQB1 were typed in roughly 620-640 donors, DQA1 in about 500, DPA1 in some 610, and DPB1 in roughly 450. A separate validation cohort of approximately 130 different subjects was used in addition to the approximately 610-subject first cohort.

In total, 600 or so healthy bone marrow donors made up the cohort. At the time of sampling, all cohort members were nominally healthy, though unrecorded immune exposures were likely present. The donor tested CMV seropositive, placing the donor among the 289 seropositive members of the cohort. A peripheral blood sample was provided by each donor, and peripheral blood mononuclear cells were used for TCR beta sequencing. The Qiagen DNeasy Blood Extraction Kit was used to extract genomic DNA from the blood cell samples. Beyond this particular receptor, the publication reports: Because HLA typing was unavailable for some donors at each locus, only the typed subset was used in association tests. According to a later analysis, most CMV-associated TCR beta chains appeared to be HLA-restricted, and the HLA associations seemed to be driven largely by CMV exposure. Because counts were too low, roughly 18 rarely observed V segments, including chromosome 9 orphons, were left out of the earlier analysis of approximately 500 of the donors. According to a later genetic analysis, donors in an Asian-associated ancestry cluster had fewer N-insertions in productive TCRs than the roughly 700-donor mean. At a false discovery rate of 0.05, a later analysis linked about 16,000 TCR beta sequences to specific HLA alleles. Immune exposure information for the cohort was limited to CMV serostatus. In a later analysis, the rate of TCR association differed among HLA loci, with DRB1 alleles having the most associated TCRs and HLA-C alleles having the fewest. The authors suggested that the approach could potentially be generalized to other disease states and immunological phenotypes. A later analysis reported that several top co-occurrence clusters appeared linked to parvovirus B19, influenza, CMV and Epstein-Barr virus. In vitro tests confirmed that three of the cytomegalovirus-associated TCR beta chains recognize cytomegalovirus antigens. Across donors, most TCR sequences were observed very rarely, whereas some public TCRs were present in many individuals. Roughly uniform sequencing depth across donors was assumed in presence/absence analyses, although this assumption may not hold. In a later genetic analysis, a missense DCLRE1C variant was associated with V-gene and J-gene trimming of TCR beta chains, and the association was replicated in an independent cohort. This cohort had only TCR beta chains sequenced, and the lack of alpha or paired-chain data limited which features could be detected. A group of highly shared sequence variants was considered likely to be a technical artifact of the sequencing pipeline. Linkage disequilibrium might explain the correlated functional status among segregating V segments, but an unknown experimental factor could not be ruled out. In a later analysis, HLA-associated TCR beta chains showed more clonal expansion and lower generation probabilities than non-associated chains that were equally common. When HLA alleles, especially DR and DQ, strongly co-occurred, attributing TCR associations to individual alleles was difficult. A further reported finding was that TCR beta sequences accurately predicted the HLA-A and HLA-B alleles for most subjects in the first cohort. In the study, about 150 TCR beta chains were listed as associated with cytomegalovirus. The classifier was reported to diagnose cytomegalovirus status with high specificity and sensitivity in both the original and validation cohorts. An earlier analysis of approximately 590 of the donors showed that most TCR beta V segments appeared in productive rearrangements either about 87% or about 30% of the time, which broadly matched IMGT annotations.

The library was obtained by the immunoSEQ multiplex PCR assay. For the multiplex PCR, a mixture combining 60 forward primers for TCR Vbeta segments and 13 reverse primers for TCR Jbeta segments was used. A multiplex PCR assay on genomic DNA amplified the CDR3 region of rearranged TCR beta genes. The Illumina HiSeq System was used to sequence the amplified TCR beta libraries as 87-base-pair reads. In the paper's pipeline: A later analysis tallied 70 million to 100 million unique TCR beta chains across the roughly 610 repertoires, and 10 million to 11 million of those chains were shared by two or more donors. Raw reads were error-corrected and collapsed into unique sequences by a nearest-neighbor algorithm in which closely related sequences were merged to remove PCR and sequencing errors. To assign V, D and J gene segments, CDR3 sequences were aligned to IMGT reference sequences. For a sequence to be retained, a match of at least six nucleotides to both a V gene segment and a J gene segment was required. A rearrangement was called productive if the CDR3 had no stop codons and remained in frame with V and J, and every other rearrangement was called non-productive. Following IMGT convention, CDR3 was defined as the stretch from the second conserved V-encoded cysteine to the conserved J-encoded phenylalanine. The earlier analysis of 450 to 750 of the donors excluded any sequence lacking an unambiguous match to a single V gene segment. An earlier analysis of several hundred of the donors classified V segments as functional when productive rearrangements were above 56.7% and as segregating when the standard deviation between donors was above 5%. A statistical classification framework was built to diagnose cytomegalovirus status from the catalog of TCR beta chain sequences. V and J gene assignment, in a later analysis, came from comparing TCR nucleotide sequences with IMGT/GENE-DB human TR gene sequences. Using the TCRdist pipeline, a later analysis assigned CDR3 sequences along with most-parsimonious VDJ recombination scenarios. In a later analysis, every TCR beta chain was defined by the combination of its CDR3 amino acid sequence and its V-gene family, and reads without a unique V-gene family were dropped. To address suspected cross-contamination and a sequencing artifact, a later analysis removed approximately 600 highly shared, low-generation-probability nucleotide sequences. A later analysis calculated a clonal expansion index for each public chain from normalized within-repertoire ranks of inferred template counts. In a later analysis, generation probabilities were computed using a VDJ recombination model fitted to out-of-frame rearrangements, and the results were checked against IGoR. In a later analysis, hypergeometric tests were used to score TCR-TCR, TCR-HLA and TCR-CMV co-occurrence, with a repertoire-size bias correction applied to TCR pairs. False discovery rates were estimated in a later analysis by permuting HLA or CMV assignments 20 times. In a later analysis, co-occurring TCRs were grouped with DBSCAN, and TCRdist sequence similarity was added when clustering was performed within HLA-allele-positive subsets. Repertoires with fewer than 30,000 or more than 120,000 public chains, plus five repertoires with anomalous nucleotide sharing, were excluded from co-occurrence clustering. TCRdb limited this immuneACCESS table to in-frame rearrangements with V and J called. A share of clones is missing; checked studies link under half to unresolved V genes, and the rest is unexplained. The V and J calls and the clone size are those of that table, but D and trimming were determined from the DNA. The sample table lists roughly 80,000 clones, 77% of them with a count of one. The top ten clonotypes cover roughly 3% of the sample.

On this clone: The target of this receptor is not known. No base-level quality is on record; no much larger clone is a single base apart.

The receptor comes from a man aged 45 to 65 in good health and CMV-seropositive. Specimen: PBMCs.

CDR3 protein: CASSAGTGYGYTF. The nucleotide sequence reads TGTGCCAGCAGCGCCGGGACAGGCTATGGCTACACCTTC. The V and J segments used are TRBV7-9 and TRBJ1-2; 8 bases in the junction line up with TRBD1. Sequences SEHNR (CDR1) and FQNEAQ (CDR2) are obtained from the germline V gene (reference sequence). Including the terminal cysteine and phenylalanine, the CDR3 comprises 13 residues. CDR3 DNA only is kept here, 39 bases in frame from base 1. After removal of 5 bases from V and 4 bases from J, the junction retains 3 bases not matched to a gene.